A selection of T cell receptor beta chains follows, all from one sample in a study of vaccination and CD4 T cells after COVID-19. Their cognate antigens are unknown. TCRdb reprocessed the PCR reads with MiXCR, giving one entry per CDR3 protein. The sample consists of about 19,000 distinct CDR3 sequences, under 65% of them appearing once. The sample was CD4+ T cells from blood, cultured in vitro, taken after SARS-CoV-2 vaccination. The source of these receptors is a human donor who had recovered from COVID-19. The CDR3 runs from the conserved cysteine through the conserved F or W. Each record gives: J gene, V gene, clone size, D gene, CDR3 protein, CDR3 DNA. D genes are given only for firm matches. Where a row states a size, it is once, few, many or the class of an expanded clone; other rows omit it.

>TRBJ1-1|TRBV12-3/TRBV12-4|NA|TRBD1
CASSSTMWTGDNTEAFF
TGTGCCAGCAGTTCGACGATGTGGACAGGGGATAACACTGAAGCTTTCTTT
>TRBJ2-7|TRBV6-2/TRBV6-3|NA|NA
CASSTAQGQQYF
TGTGCCAGCAGTACCGCCCAGGGCCAGCAGTACTTC
>TRBJ1-5|TRBV7-9|few|NA
CASSLGGGSNQPQHF
TGTGCCAGCAGCTTAGGGGGGGGGAGCAATCAGCCCCAGCATTTT
>TRBJ1-6|TRBV27|NA|NA
CASSRPQGSPLHF
TGTGCCAGCAGCCGGCCACAGGGATCACCCCTCCACTTT
>TRBJ1-5|TRBV6-2/TRBV6-3|NA|NA
CASSYTGNQPQHF
TGTGCCAGCAGTTATACGGGCAATCAGCCCCAGCATTTT
>TRBJ1-5|TRBV6-1|few|NA
CASSDFGGVTQPQHF
TGTGCCAGCAGTGATTTTGGGGGGGTCACTCAGCCCCAGCATTTT
>TRBJ2-5|TRBV6-1|NA|TRBD2
CASRIKVLAGNHQETQYF
TGTGCCAGCAGGATAAAGGTACTAGCGGGGAACCACCAAGAGACCCAGTACTTC
>TRBJ1-5|TRBV6-1|NA|NA
CASSEWGGQHF
TGTGCCAGCAGCGAGTGGGGGGGCCAGCATTTT
>TRBJ2-3|TRBV6-1|NA|NA
CASRREPGLVDTQYF
TGTGCCAGCAGAAGGGAGCCAGGATTAGTAGATACGCAGTATTTT
>TRBJ1-1|TRBV10-3|NA|TRBD1
CAIRSGQGAFAFF
TGTGCCATCAGATCGGGACAGGGGGCTTTTGCTTTCTTT
>TRBJ1-2|TRBV6-5|once|NA
CASSYSSGQRGYTF
TGTGCCAGCAGTTACTCGAGCGGCCAGCGTGGCTACACCTTC
>TRBJ2-5|TRBV7-3|NA|NA
CASSLNPPGPPQYF
TGTGCCAGCAGCTTAAACCCACCCGGCCCTCCCCAGTACTTC
>TRBJ1-2|TRBV10-3|few|NA
CAIRGDGYGYTF
TGTGCCATCAGGGGGGACGGCTATGGCTACACCTTC
>TRBJ2-7|TRBV27|NA|NA
CASSYGGEQYF
TGTGCCAGCAGTTACGGAGGCGAGCAGTACTTC
>TRBJ2-3|TRBV27|NA|NA
CASSLFQGLLASTDTQYF
TGTGCCAGCAGTTTGTTCCAGGGACTCCTGGCTAGCACAGATACGCAGTATTTT
>TRBJ2-3|TRBV19|NA|NA
CASSARAGSGTDTQYF
TGTGCCAGTAGTGCCAGAGCGGGTTCTGGCACAGATACGCAGTATTTT
>TRBJ1-2|TRBV7-8|once|TRBD1
CASSLARTGDGYTF
TGTGCCAGCAGCTTAGCGCGGACAGGGGACGGCTACACCTTC
>TRBJ1-2|TRBV30|NA|NA
CAWSVLASGPRRAYGYTF
TGTGCCTGGAGTGTACTAGCCTCCGGGCCCCGAAGGGCCTATGGCTACACCTTC
>TRBJ1-1|TRBV18|NA|NA
CASSPDGLMNTEAFF
TGTGCCAGCTCACCAGACGGTTTGATGAACACTGAAGCTTTCTTT
>TRBJ1-6|TRBV27|few|TRBD1
CASSLSWDRGSPLHF
TGTGCCAGCAGTTTATCGTGGGACAGGGGATCACCCCTCCACTTT
>TRBJ2-2|TRBV20-1|NA|NA
CSAKKGISNTGELFF
TGCAGTGCTAAGAAGGGTATCTCGAACACCGGGGAGCTGTTTTTT
>TRBJ2-5|TRBV27|NA|TRBD2
CASSYRTLAGGSLYF
TGTGCCAGCAGTTACCGGACCCTAGCGGGAGGCTCCTTGTACTTC
>TRBJ1-4|TRBV25-1|NA|TRBD1
CASPGQATNEKLFF
TGTGCCAGCCCTGGACAGGCAACTAATGAAAAACTGTTTTTT
>TRBJ2-5|TRBV28|NA|TRBD2
CASSGGGYQETQYF
TGTGCCAGCAGTGGGGGAGGGTACCAAGAGACCCAGTACTTC
>TRBJ1-3|TRBV5-4|NA|NA
CASSRPSGNTIYF
TGTGCCAGCAGCCGGCCCTCTGGAAACACCATATATTTT
>TRBJ1-6|TRBV12-3/TRBV12-4|NA|NA
CASSPTGMVSPLHF
TGTGCCAGCAGTCCCACAGGGATGGTTTCACCCCTCCACTTT
>TRBJ1-2|TRBV20-1|NA|TRBD1
CSAGGQGGGYGYTF
TGCAGTGCTGGGGGTCAGGGGGGAGGCTATGGCTACACCTTC
>TRBJ2-2|TRBV7-9|NA|NA
CASTGVGGHGELFF
TGTGCCAGCACCGGAGTTGGGGGCCACGGGGAGCTGTTTTTT
>TRBJ2-2|TRBV10-3|few|TRBD1
CAISVVGQLNTGELFF
TGTGCCATCAGTGTAGTGGGACAGCTGAACACCGGGGAGCTGTTTTTT
>TRBJ2-5|TRBV20-1|NA|TRBD2
CSARGRVLGLAGGTQYF
TGCAGTGCTAGAGGGAGAGTCCTTGGACTAGCGGGTGGGACCCAGTACTTC
>TRBJ1-5|TRBV12-3/TRBV12-4|NA|TRBD1
CASSFAGTEYF
TGTGCCAGCAGTTTCGCCGGGACAGAATATTTT